This T cell receptor (beta chain) stems from a study of T cells in Graves' hyperthyroidism and ophthalmopathy. Findings and limits, study-wide: Clonotypes that were expanded in thyroid above 0.001 mostly appeared in blood too.

TCR beta CDR3 regions were amplified from RNA transcripts. HTBI primers were the set used in a first-round RT-PCR of the TCR CDR3. One entry per CDR3 protein, called by TCRdb with MiXCR from the multiplex PCR reads. Of 500,000 to 800,000 distinct CDR3 sequences listed, less than 45% are singletons. For this clonotype: Antigen specificity is unknown.

Diagnoses were established using clinical symptoms, serum thyroxine and TRAb, thyroid ultrasound and orbital computed tomography. V trimming: 4 bases; J trimming: 6 bases; junction bases outside the gene matches: 9. CDR1 and CDR2 (germline): SGHRS, YFSETQ. This CDR3 contains 14 residues. This receptor was identified in an adult man with Graves' disease, either hyperthyroidism or ophthalmopathy (not recorded which). Sequenced sample: peripheral blood or thyroid tissue (not recorded which). The chain is built from TRBV5-1 and TRBJ1-1; the match to TRBD1 covers 7 bases. The CDR3 is CASSGGTVRAEAFF. Here the CDR3 DNA reads TGCGCCAGCAGCGGAGGGACAGTTCGTGCTGAAGCTTTCTTT.